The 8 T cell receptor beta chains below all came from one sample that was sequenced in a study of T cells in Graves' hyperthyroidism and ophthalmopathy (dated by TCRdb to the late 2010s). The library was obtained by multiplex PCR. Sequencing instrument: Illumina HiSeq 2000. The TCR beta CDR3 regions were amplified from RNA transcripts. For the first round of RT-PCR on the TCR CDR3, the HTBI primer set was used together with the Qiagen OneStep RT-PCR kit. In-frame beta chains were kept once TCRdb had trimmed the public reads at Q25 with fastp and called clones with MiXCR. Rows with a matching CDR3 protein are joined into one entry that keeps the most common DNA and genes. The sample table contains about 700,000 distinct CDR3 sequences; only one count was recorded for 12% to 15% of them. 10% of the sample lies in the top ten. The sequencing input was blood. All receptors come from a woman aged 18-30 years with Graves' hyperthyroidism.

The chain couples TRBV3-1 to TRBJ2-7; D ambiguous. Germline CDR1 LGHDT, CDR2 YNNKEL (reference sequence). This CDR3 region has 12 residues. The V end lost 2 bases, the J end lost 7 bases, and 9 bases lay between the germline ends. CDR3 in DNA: TGTGCCAGCAGCCAATCTTCCGGGGAGCAGTACTTC. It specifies CASSQSSGEQYF.

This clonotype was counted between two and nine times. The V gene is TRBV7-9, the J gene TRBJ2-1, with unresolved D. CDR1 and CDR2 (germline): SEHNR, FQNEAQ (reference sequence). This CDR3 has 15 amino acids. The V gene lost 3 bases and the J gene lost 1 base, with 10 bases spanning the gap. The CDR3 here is CASSLGQHSYNEQFF. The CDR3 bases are TGTGCCAGCAGCTTGGGCCAGCATTCCTACAATGAGCAGTTCTTC. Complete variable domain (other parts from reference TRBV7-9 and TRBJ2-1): DTGVSQNPRHKITKRGQNVTFRCDPISEHNRLYWYRQTLGQGPEFLTYFQNEAQLEKSRLLSDRFSAERPKGSFSTLEIQRTEQGDSAMYLCASSLGQHSYNEQFFGPGTRLTVL.

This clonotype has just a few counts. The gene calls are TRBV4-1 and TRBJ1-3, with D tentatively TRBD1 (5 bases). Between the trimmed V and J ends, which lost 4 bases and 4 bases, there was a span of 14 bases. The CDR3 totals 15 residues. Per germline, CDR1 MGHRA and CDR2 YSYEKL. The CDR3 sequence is CASSPVGRAGNTIYF. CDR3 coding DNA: TGCGCCAGCAGCCCCGTGGGCAGGGCCGGAAACACCATATATTTT.

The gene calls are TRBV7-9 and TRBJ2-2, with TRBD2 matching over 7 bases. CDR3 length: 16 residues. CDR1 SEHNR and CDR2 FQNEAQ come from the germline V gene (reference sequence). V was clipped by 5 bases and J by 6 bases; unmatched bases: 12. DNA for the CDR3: TGTGCCAGCAGCCAGCGGGGCGGGAGTTATTCCGGGGAGCTGTTTTTT. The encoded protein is CASSQRGGSYSGELFF.

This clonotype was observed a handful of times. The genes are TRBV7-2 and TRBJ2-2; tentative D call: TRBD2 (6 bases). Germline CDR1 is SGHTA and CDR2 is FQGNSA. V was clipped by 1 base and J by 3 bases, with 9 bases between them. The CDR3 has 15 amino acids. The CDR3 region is CASSLVGTYTGELFF. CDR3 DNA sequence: TGTGCCAGCAGCTTAGTGGGGACTTACACCGGGGAGCTGTTTTTT.

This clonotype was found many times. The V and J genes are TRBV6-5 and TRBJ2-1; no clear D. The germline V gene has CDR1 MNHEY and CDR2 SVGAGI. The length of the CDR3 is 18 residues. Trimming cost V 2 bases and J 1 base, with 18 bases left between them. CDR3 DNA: TGTGCCAGCAGTTACGCCCCTTACTCCCAACAATCCTACAATGAGCAGTTCTTC. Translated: CASSYAPYSQQSYNEQFF.

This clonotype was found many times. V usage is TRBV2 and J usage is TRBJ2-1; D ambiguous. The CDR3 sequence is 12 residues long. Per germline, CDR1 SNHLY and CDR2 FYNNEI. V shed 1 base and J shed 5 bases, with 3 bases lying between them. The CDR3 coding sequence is TGTGCCAGCAGTGAAGGTCACAATGAGCAGTTCTTC. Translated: CASSEGHNEQFF.

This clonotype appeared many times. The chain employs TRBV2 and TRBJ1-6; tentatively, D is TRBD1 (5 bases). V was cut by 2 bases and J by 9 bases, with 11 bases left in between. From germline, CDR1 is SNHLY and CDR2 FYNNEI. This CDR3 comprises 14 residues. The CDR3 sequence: CASSEWGAGSPLHF. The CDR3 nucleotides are TGTGCCAGCAGTGAATGGGGCGCGGGTTCACCCCTCCACTTT.